This TCR beta chain derives from a study of cytomegalovirus exposure and HLA in healthy donors. Study conclusions and caveats: In a later analysis, TCR beta V- and J-gene trimming showed a link to a missense DCLRE1C variant.

The primer mix had 60 Vbeta and 13 Jbeta primers. This table comes from immunoSEQ multiplex PCR, and its TCRdb copy is limited to in-frame clones, with some not included. The sample lists some 69,000 clones, more than 60% occurring once. Of note for this clone: Antigen unknown.

The sample consisted of PBMCs. This TCR derives from a woman aged 25 to 39 in good health and CMV-seronegative.

The CDR3, as DNA: TGTGCCAGCTCAACTCCGGGACAGGCTAAGTGGGATTATACGCAGTATTTT. Residues: CASSTPGQAKWDYTQYF. This chain uses TRBV18 with TRBJ2-3; 8 bases match TRBD1. The trim removed 5 bases at V and 7 bases at J, leaving 17 bases unmatched. There are 17 residues in the CDR3. Germline V gene data show CDR1 as KGHSH and CDR2 as LQKENI.